This is a list of T cell receptor beta chains from one sample in a study of CD8 T cells in Susac syndrome. MiXCR, applied by TCRdb to the immunoSEQ multiplex PCR reads, yields one record per CDR3 protein. The profile covers 200,000 to 250,000 distinct CDR3 sequences, with 94% appearing a single time and around 0.15% taken by the ten largest. The material sequenced was CD4+ T cells from PBMCs. These receptor sequences come from a human donor with Susac syndrome. CDR3s include the opening cysteine and the closing phenylalanine or tryptophan. A D gene is named only where the DNA matches it firmly. Clone size appears in some rows only: once, few, many, or a class for an expanded clone.

v_gene	j_gene	abundance	d_gene	CDR3aa	CDR3nt
TRBV4-3	TRBJ1-1	-	TRBD1	CASSPRGRGTEAFF	TGCGCCAGCAGCCCTAGGGGGCGCGGCACTGAAGCTTTCTTT
TRBV20-1	TRBJ2-1	-	-	CSARRLGAAYNNEQFF	TGCAGTGCTAGGCGGCTCGGCGCGGCCTATAACAATGAGCAGTTCTTC
TRBV3-1	TRBJ2-5	-	TRBD1	CASSQDKNRGETQYF	TGTGCCAGCAGCCAAGATAAGAACAGGGGGGAGACCCAGTACTTC
TRBV6-1	TRBJ2-7	-	-	CASAQGLESSYEQYF	TGTGCCAGCGCTCAGGGGCTAGAGAGCTCCTACGAGCAGTACTTC
TRBV5-4	TRBJ2-7	-	-	CASSLAAGSYEQYF	TGTGCCAGCAGCTTGGCGGCCGGCTCCTACGAGCAGTACTTC
TRBV7-9	TRBJ2-2	-	-	CASSSGGLGTGELFF	TGTGCCAGCAGCTCGGGGGGCCTGGGCACCGGGGAGCTGTTTTTT
TRBV20-1	TRBJ1-2	-	-	CSPQRDPGDYGYTF	TGCAGTCCCCAGCGGGATCCAGGGGACTATGGCTACACCTTC
TRBV6-2/TRBV6-3	TRBJ2-7	-	-	CASSPLGDEQYF	TGTGCCAGCAGCCCCCTAGGGGACGAGCAGTACTTC
TRBV13	TRBJ1-6	-	-	CASSLGQGVSSPLHF	TGTGCCAGCAGCTTAGGCCAAGGTGTTTCTTCACCCCTCCACTTT
TRBV6-5	TRBJ1-2	-	-	CASSPGGGFYGYTF	TGTGCCAGCAGCCCTGGGGGGGGGTTCTATGGCTACACCTTC
TRBV11-2	TRBJ1-2	-	-	CASSLTGTSTNYGYTF	TGTGCCAGCAGCTTAACCGGGACATCGACAAACTATGGCTACACCTTC
TRBV19	TRBJ2-7	-	TRBD1	CASPITGDISYEQYF	TGTGCCAGTCCAATCACAGGGGACATATCCTACGAGCAGTACTTC
TRBV12-3/TRBV12-4	TRBJ1-1	-	TRBD1	CASSRQGAEAFF	TGTGCCAGCAGCCGTCAGGGGGCGGAAGCTTTCTTT
TRBV7-2	TRBJ2-1	-	-	CASSFPETANEQFF	TGTGCCAGCAGCTTCCCAGAAACGGCCAATGAGCAGTTCTTC
TRBV20-1	TRBJ2-4	-	TRBD2	CSAKRGNIQYF	TGCAGTGCTAAGCGGGGAAACATTCAGTACTTC
TRBV19	TRBJ1-5	-	-	CASSTHSNNQPQHF	TGTGCCAGTAGTACCCATAGCAATAATCAGCCCCAGCATTTT
TRBV9	TRBJ1-4	-	-	CASSVGVATNEKLFF	TGTGCCAGCAGCGTCGGCGTAGCAACTAATGAAAAACTGTTTTTT
TRBV15	TRBJ2-1	-	-	CATSRDWYSYNEQFF	TGTGCCACCAGCAGAGATTGGTACTCCTACAATGAGCAGTTCTTC
TRBV7-2	TRBJ2-1	-	-	CASSPTRWEQFF	TGTGCCAGCAGCCCGACACGGTGGGAGCAGTTCTTC
TRBV11-2	TRBJ1-1	-	-	CASYSNTEAFF	TGTGCCAGTTACTCGAACACTGAAGCTTTCTTT
TRBV5-1	TRBJ2-7	-	-	CASSRGVSYEQYF	TGCGCCAGCAGCCGCGGTGTCTCCTACGAGCAGTACTTC
TRBV4-2	TRBJ2-7	-	TRBD1	CASSQPTGPSPYEQYF	TGTGCCAGCAGCCAACCGACAGGGCCGTCCCCCTACGAGCAGTACTTC
TRBV30	TRBJ2-3	-	-	CAWSYSPREVRDTQYF	TGTGCCTGGAGTTATTCCCCCCGGGAAGTCAGAGATACGCAGTATTTT
TRBV13	TRBJ1-5	-	-	CASSLENQPQHF	TGTGCCAGCAGCTTAGAAAATCAGCCCCAGCATTTT
TRBV6-2/TRBV6-3	TRBJ1-5	once	-	CASREGRSNQPQHF	TGTGCCAGCAGAGAGGGGAGGAGCAATCAGCCCCAGCATTTT
TRBV14	TRBJ2-5	-	-	CASSQDRQMETQYF	TGTGCCAGCAGCCAAGATAGACAGATGGAGACCCAGTACTTC
TRBV20-1	TRBJ2-5	-	TRBD2	CSASLPTSRQETQYF	TGCAGTGCTAGTTTACCGACTAGCAGACAAGAGACCCAGTACTTC
TRBV25-1	TRBJ1-1	-	-	CASSYPGSNTEAFF	TGTGCCAGCAGTTATCCAGGGTCGAACACTGAAGCTTTCTTT
TRBV4-3	TRBJ1-1	-	-	CASSDSQRWKTNTEAFF	TGCGCCAGCAGCGATTCACAGAGGTGGAAAACGAACACTGAAGCTTTCTTT
TRBV27	TRBJ1-2	-	TRBD1	CASSPDRRIGYTF	TGTGCCAGCAGTCCGGACAGGAGGATCGGCTACACCTTC
TRBV14	TRBJ2-1	-	-	CASSQDLSGHEQFF	TGTGCCAGCAGCCAAGATCTGTCGGGCCATGAGCAGTTCTTC
TRBV20-1	TRBJ2-5	-	-	CSAERGTRETQYF	TGCAGTGCAGAACGGGGGACCCGAGAGACCCAGTACTTC